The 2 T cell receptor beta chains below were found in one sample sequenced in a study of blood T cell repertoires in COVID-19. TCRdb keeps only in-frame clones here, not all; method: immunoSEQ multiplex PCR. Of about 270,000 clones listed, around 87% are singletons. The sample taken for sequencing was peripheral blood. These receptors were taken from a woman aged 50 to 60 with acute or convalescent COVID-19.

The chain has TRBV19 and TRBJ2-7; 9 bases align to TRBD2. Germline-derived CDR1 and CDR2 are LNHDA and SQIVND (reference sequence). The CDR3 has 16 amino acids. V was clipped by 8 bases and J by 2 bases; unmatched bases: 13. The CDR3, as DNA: TGTGCCAGTCGTCACGGGGCGGGAGGGCCCCCCTACGAGCAGTACTTC. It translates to CASRHGAGGPPYEQYF.

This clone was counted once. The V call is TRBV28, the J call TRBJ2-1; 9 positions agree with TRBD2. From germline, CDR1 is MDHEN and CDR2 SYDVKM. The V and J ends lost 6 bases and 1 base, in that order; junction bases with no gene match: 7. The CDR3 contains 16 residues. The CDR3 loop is CASSRSGRGSYNEQFF. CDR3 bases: TGTGCCAGCAGCCGTAGCGGGAGAGGATCCTACAATGAGCAGTTCTTC. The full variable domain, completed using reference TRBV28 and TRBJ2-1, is DVKVTQSSRYLVKRTGEKVFLECVQDMDHENMFWYRQDPGLGLRLIYFSYDVKMKEKGDIPEGYSVSREKKERFSLILESASTNQTSMYLCASSRSGRGSYNEQFFGPGTRLTVL.